The 15 T cell receptor beta chains presented below share a single source sample, sequenced in a study of CD8 T cells in ankylosing spondylitis. Each CDR3 protein is one row after TCRdb ran MiXCR on the 5' RACE reads. This table has about 260,000 distinct CDR3 sequences, around 20% appearing once. The source material was blood, either unsorted or a sorted T cell fraction (not recorded which). These receptor sequences come from a male donor with ankylosing spondylitis or in good health (not recorded which).

In its sample, this clonotype was seen a few times. The J gene is TRBJ1-1, the V gene TRBV2; tentative D call: TRBD1 (6 bases). The CDR3 covers 14 residues. V was pared by 1 base and J by 1 base, with 7 bases between. Germline CDR1 reads SNHLY; CDR2 reads FYNNEI. CDR3 residues: CASSEVRGNTEAFF. In DNA, the CDR3 is TGTGCCAGCAGTGAAGTCAGGGGGAACACTGAAGCTTTCTTT.

The DNA for the CDR3 is TGCAGTGCATACCGCTTTCGGAACACCGGGGAGCTGTTTTTT. This sequence encodes CSAYRFRNTGELFF. V usage is TRBV20-1 and J usage is TRBJ2-2, with D hard to call. The V end was cut by 6 bases, the J end by 1 base, with 12 bases between. Germline assignment: CDR1 DFQATT and CDR2 SNEGSKA (reference sequence). The CDR3 contains 14 residues.

This clonotype was observed a handful of times. The chain employs TRBV27 and TRBJ1-6; no clear D. Trimming stripped 0 bases from V and 9 bases from J, with 6 bases between. The CDR3 length is 13 residues. Germline loops: CDR1 MNHEY, CDR2 SMNVEV (reference sequence). The CDR3, as DNA: TGTGCCAGCAGTTTATCGAGGGTTTCACCCCTCCACTTT. Its translation is CASSLSRVSPLHF.

V gene TRBV5-1 combines with J gene TRBJ2-5; TRBD2 is a possible D gene (6 bases). From germline, CDR1 is SGHRS and CDR2 YFSETQ. The CDR3 totals 15 residues. The V and J ends lost 1 base and 5 bases respectively, with 15 bases between them. The CDR3 reads CASSLPGERKETQYF. CDR3 coding DNA: TGCGCCAGCAGCTTGCCGGGAGAGAGGAAGGAGACCCAGTACTTC. Drawing the rest from reference TRBV5-1 and TRBJ2-5, the complete variable domain is KAGVTQTPRYLIKTRGQQVTLSCSPISGHRSVSWYQQTPGQGLQFLFEYFSETQRNKGNFPGRFSGRQFSNSRSEMNVSTLELGDSALYLCASSLPGERKETQYFGPGTRLLVL.

A few counts support this clonotype. The chain has TRBV10-3 and TRBJ2-3; possibly TRBD2 for D (6 bases). CDR1 is ENHRY, CDR2 SYGVKD, per germline. The CDR3 consists of 13 residues. V was pared by 4 bases and J by 2 bases, with 7 bases between. The CDR3 loop reads CAISGGATDTQYF. DNA of the CDR3: TGTGCCATCAGTGGCGGGGCCACAGATACGCAGTATTTT.

The V call is TRBV29-1, the J call TRBJ2-7; D is unresolved. The V end lost 3 bases, the J end lost 2 bases, and 20 bases lay between the germline ends. CDR1 and CDR2 (germline): SQVTM, ANQGSEA. CDR3 size: 16 residues. This chain's CDR3 is CSVECRNVWLAYEQYV. For the CDR3, the DNA is TGCAGCGTTGAGTGTCGGAATGTATGGCTAGCCTACGAGCAGTACGTC.

This chain uses TRBV12-3 or TRBV12-4 with TRBJ2-7; 7 positions agree with TRBD1. With 6 bases clipped from V and 6 bases from J, the junction kept 5 bases outside the gene matches. CDR3 length equals 12 residues. CDR3 region: CASRRGQPEQYV. In nucleotides, the CDR3 is TGTGCCAGCAGACGGGGACAGCCCGAGCAGTACGTC.

As to this clonotype: A junction boundary mismatches the germline segment, possibly from a read error. This chain connects TRBV5-1 to TRBJ2-5, with a possible D match to TRBD2 (6 bases). The CDR3 has 15 amino acids. CDR1 is SGHRS, CDR2 YFSETQ, per germline. The DNA of the CDR3 is TGCGCCAGCAGCTTTCTTGGGACTTTCCAAGAGGCCCAGTACTTC. It translates to CASSFLGTFQEAQYF.

The genes are TRBV29-1 and TRBJ1-5, with 8 bases fitting TRBD1. CDR1 is SQVTM and CDR2 is ANQGSEA in the germline V gene. The V gene end was trimmed by 4 bases and the J gene end by 0 bases; junction bases not matched to a gene: 2. The length of the CDR3 is 14 residues. DNA of the CDR3: TGCAGCGTTGGGGGACAGGATAGCAATCAGCCCCAGCATTTT. This translates into CSVGGQDSNQPQHF.

The V and J genes are TRBV5-1 and TRBJ2-1; the match to TRBD2 covers 7 bases. Per the germline V gene, CDR1 is SGHRS and CDR2 is YFSETQ. V was pared by 4 bases and J by 6 bases, with 7 bases of the junction left unmatched. The CDR3 runs 14 residues. CDR3 sequence (DNA): TGCGCCAGCAGCCCGGTTCTAGCGGCCAATGAGCAGTTCTTC. Translated, it gives CASSPVLAANEQFF.

The chain links TRBV7-2 to TRBJ1-1; TRBD1 agrees at 9 bases. CDR3 length: 16 amino acids. The germline gives CDR1 SGHTA, CDR2 FQGNSA. V was clipped by 4 bases and J by 0 bases; unmatched bases: 6. CDR3 DNA sequence: TGTGCCAGCAGCTCCGGACAGGGGCCATTGAACACTGAAGCTTTCTTT. Translation: CASSSGQGPLNTEAFF.

This rearrangement joins TRBV3-1 to TRBJ2-3, with a weak D call TRBD2 (5 bases). The CDR3 spans 18 residues. Germline values: CDR1 LGHDT, CDR2 YNNKEL (reference sequence). V shed 2 bases and J shed 2 bases, with 20 bases lying between them. Here the CDR3 DNA reads TGTGCCAGCAGCCAAACCCTTGTCGGGGTTGGGTACACAGATACGCAGTATTTT. It encodes CASSQTLVGVGYTDTQYF.

V gene TRBV7-2 combines with J gene TRBJ2-3; D not resolved. CDR3 length equals 15 residues. Trimming stripped 6 bases from V and 0 bases from J, with 13 bases between. Germline V gene sequence: CDR1 SGHTA, CDR2 FQGNSA. CDR3 sequence: CASRHRTRSTDTQYF. For the CDR3, the DNA is TGTGCCAGCAGGCATCGGACCCGGAGCACAGATACGCAGTATTTT.

This clonotype was detected a few times. The rearrangement joins TRBV6-5 to TRBJ2-4; D unresolved. Germline CDR1 reads MNHEY; CDR2 reads SVGAGI. CDR3 size: 15 residues. V lost 1 base and J 0 bases, leaving 7 bases between the germline ends. DNA of the CDR3: TGTGCCAGCAGTTACTTTGACGTAGCCAAAAACATTCAGTACTTC. Residues: CASSYFDVAKNIQYF.

The chain has TRBV7-8 and TRBJ2-1, with 7 bases that match TRBD1. V trimming: 5 bases; J trimming: 7 bases; junction bases outside the gene matches: 14. Germline CDR1 SGHVS, CDR2 FQNEAQ. This CDR3 region has 16 residues. The CDR3 loop is CASSPFGTGVRNEQFF. The CDR3 bases are TGTGCCAGCAGCCCTTTCGGCACAGGGGTAAGGAATGAGCAGTTCTTC.